This entry describes one T cell receptor beta chain. Its specific antigen is unknown. No base qualities exist here, and no much larger clone lies one base off it. The sample belongs to a study of blood T cell repertoires in COVID-19 (dated by TCRdb to 2019 to 2021). Concerning the study at large: Samples covering the acute and convalescent phases of COVID-19 were provided by collaborators in the United States, Italy and Spain. The material from the prospective study consisted of cDNA or gDNA derived from T cells, B-cell-depleted T cells, or PBMCs. Deeply sampled blood TCRbeta repertoires from subjects exposed to, actively infected with, or recovered from COVID-19 were included in the dataset. The repertoires were released in a freely available public database intended as a resource for research on the immune response to SARS-CoV-2. Samples came from the ongoing ImmuneRACE study (first 160 participants) plus 1,254 subjects from 6 global collaborators. Nearly every sample came with metadata listing a de-identified subject ID, COVID-19 status, age in years and sex. HLA class I and class II types, where available, came from metadata supplied by the sample provider rather than from assay-based typing. Study-wide findings and limitations: The amount of clinical and demographic metadata varied by source and participant and was provided uncurated.

The CDR3, from cysteine to phenylalanine, totals 15 residues. The DNA shown is the 45-base CDR3, in frame from base 1. Looking up the germline V gene (reference sequence) yields CDR1 LNHNV and CDR2 YYDKDF. V and J are trimmed by 0 bases and 6 bases, and the gene matches miss 6 bases of the junction. TCRbeta CDR3 regions were amplified from genomic DNA using the immunoSEQ Assay, a bias-controlled multiplex PCR. The authors processed their data as follows. The number of nucleated cells in each sample was estimated by amplification of reference gene primers within the assay. Sequence reads were collapsed and filtered to measure the absolute abundance of every unique TCRbeta CDR3 rearrangement. For each sample, productive Simpson clonality was calculated as the square root of Simpson's diversity index over productive rearrangements. TCRdb's version of the immuneACCESS table is confined to in-frame rearrangements and falls short of the full clone set. An unresolved V gene accounts for under half of the shortfall where checked; the remainder is of unknown origin. Clonal size and the V and J genes are those of that table, whereas D and trimming came from the DNA. The sample has around 69,000 clones on record, about 86% of them singletons. The top ten clonotypes cover 5.5% to 7% of the sample.

Collaborating institutions collected whole blood in K2EDTA tubes following their own protocols. Collaborator samples were shipped for TCRbeta analysis as frozen whole blood, isolated PBMCs, or DNA extracted from either sample type. The origin of this receptor is a man aged 50 to 59 with active COVID-19. The chain couples TRBV15 to TRBJ1-2, and 8 bases in between align with TRBD1. The sequencing sample was made of peripheral blood. Here the CDR3 is given as CATSRDRGRGHGYTF. The DNA sequence is TGTGCCACCAGCAGAGATAGGGGCAGGGGGCATGGCTACACCTTC.